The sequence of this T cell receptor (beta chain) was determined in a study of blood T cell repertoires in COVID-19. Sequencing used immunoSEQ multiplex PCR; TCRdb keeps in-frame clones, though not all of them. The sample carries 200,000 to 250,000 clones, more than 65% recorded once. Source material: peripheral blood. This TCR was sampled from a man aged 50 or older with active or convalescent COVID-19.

CDR3 nucleotides: TGTGCCAGCAGCTTAGGACAGCTCAATCAGCCCCAGCATTTT. Residues: CASSLGQLNQPQHF. V and J are TRBV7-2 and TRBJ1-5; TRBD1 is a possible D gene (5 bases). The V and J ends lost 1 base and 3 bases respectively, with 7 bases between them. From germline, CDR1 is SGHTA and CDR2 FQGNSA. The CDR3 runs 14 residues. The full variable domain, with the rest looked up from reference TRBV7-2 and TRBJ1-5, is GAGVSQSPSNKVTEKGKDVELRCDPISGHTALYWYRQSLGQGLEFLIYFQGNSAPDKSGLPSDRFSAERTGGSVSTLTIQRTQQEDSAVYLCASSLGQLNQPQHFGDGTRLSIL.